This entry lists 9 T cell receptor beta chains sequenced from one sample in a study of blood T cells in healthy people across ages. With a J-beta primer mix and a sample-barcoded 5' primer, a second PCR ran 7 to 11 cycles. TCRdb re-derived calls from the 5' RACE reads in MiXCR, one entry per CDR3 protein. The sample includes approximately 760,000 distinct CDR3 sequences, 25% of them seen just once. The same data also contributed to another study, on T cells of mothers and their children.

The sample consisted of blood. The source of these receptors is a boy younger than 18 in good health.

This chain uses TRBV7-6 with TRBJ2-5, with TRBD2 matching over 7 bases. Germline loops: CDR1 SGHVS, CDR2 FNYEAQ. J gave up 0 bases and V 6 bases, and 4 bases lay outside the gene matches. CDR3 size: 14 residues. CDR3 amino acids: CASRLGGNQETQYF. CDR3 sequence (DNA): TGTGCCAGCAGGCTCGGGGGGAACCAAGAGACCCAGTACTTC.

This clonotype was counted only a few times. This chain connects TRBV7-8 to TRBJ2-1, with TRBD2 as a possible D gene (6 bases). The J call is in doubt because the DNA end fits TRBJ2-5 better. Germline V CDR1 and CDR2: SGHVS, FQNEAQ. This CDR3 comprises 16 residues. CDR3 region: CASSPEGWGVRETQYF. DNA for the CDR3: TGTGCCAGCAGCCCCGAGGGATGGGGGGTCCGAGAGACCCAGTACTTC.

This clonotype was counted only a few times. The V call is TRBV7-9, the J call TRBJ2-7; 9 nucleotides agree with TRBD1. The CDR3 sequence is 16 residues long. Germline lookup yields CDR1 SEHNR and CDR2 FQNEAQ (reference sequence). After removal of 0 bases from V and 4 bases from J, the junction contained 7 bases not matched to a gene. CDR3: CASSLALKQGAYEQYF. The CDR3 DNA is TGTGCCAGCAGCTTAGCGTTGAAACAGGGGGCATACGAGCAGTACTTC. The variable domain in full, with the rest retrieved from reference TRBV7-9 and TRBJ2-7, is DTGVSQNPRHKITKRGQNVTFRCDPISEHNRLYWYRQTLGQGPEFLTYFQNEAQLEKSRLLSDRFSAERPKGSFSTLEIQRTEQGDSAMYLCASSLALKQGAYEQYFGPGTRLTVT.

V and J are TRBV12-3 or TRBV12-4 and TRBJ2-1, with D possibly matching TRBD1 (5 bases). Gene TRBJ2-5 matches the end of the DNA better, so the J call may be wrong. The CDR3 loop spans 12 amino acids. Here the CDR3 reads CASSAGFLTQYF. CDR3 coding DNA: TGTGCCAGCAGTGCAGGGTTTTTGACCCAGTACTTC.

A few counts support this clonotype. This rearrangement joins TRBV5-1 to TRBJ2-7; TRBD1 aligns across 7 bases. J lost 4 bases, V lost 7 bases, and 11 bases had no gene match. The CDR3 is 14 residues long. Per germline, CDR1 SGHRS and CDR2 YFSETQ. The CDR3, as DNA: TGCGCCAGCCGCGAAGGGGGCGGTTGGTACGAGCAGTACTTC. Its protein is CASREGGGWYEQYF.

The chain uses TRBV14 and TRBJ1-1; no clear D gene. CDR3 length: 14 residues. CDR1 and CDR2 from the germline V gene are SGHDN and FVKESK. The V gene lost 2 bases and the J gene lost 1 base, with 8 bases spanning the gap. CDR3 region: CASSQYTENTEAFF. The CDR3 DNA sequence: TGTGCCAGCAGCCAATATACAGAGAACACTGAAGCTTTCTTT.

This clonotype was counted once. A read error may account for a junction end that differs from germline. The V and J genes are TRBV19 and TRBJ2-3; 10 bases are a match to TRBD2. The CDR3 runs 16 residues. CDR1 and CDR2 from the germline V gene are LNHDA and SQIVND (reference sequence). The DNA for the CDR3 is TGTGCCAGTAGCCCCCTAGCGGGGGCCCTCACAGATGCGCAGTATTTT. Its translation is CASSPLAGALTDAQYF.

A few counts support this clonotype. This sequence joins TRBV4-2 and TRBJ2-7; D perhaps matches TRBD2 (6 bases). CDR3 length equals 14 residues. Germline loops: CDR1 LGHNA, CDR2 YNFKEQ. V lost 2 bases and J 1 base, leaving 9 bases between the germline ends. Here the CDR3 reads CASSQSEGSYEQYF. In nucleotides, the CDR3 is TGTGCCAGCAGCCAATCGGAGGGTTCCTACGAGCAGTACTTC.

This chain uses TRBV10-3 with TRBJ2-2, with TRBD1 matching 8 bases. V dropped 6 bases and J dropped 1; count of bases not matched to a gene: 10. CDR1 is ENHRY and CDR2 is SYGVKD in the germline V gene. The CDR3 extends over 17 amino acids. The CDR3 region is CAIRGDRTGLNTGELFF. For the CDR3, the DNA is TGTGCCATCAGAGGGGACAGGACAGGATTGAACACCGGGGAGCTGTTTTTT.